Below, 5 T cell receptor beta chains from the same sample are listed, as sequenced in a study of molecular identifiers for immune sequencing clone quantification. Each CDR3 protein gets one entry after TCRdb re-called the PCR reads with MiXCR. This table has tens of thousands of distinct CDR3 sequences, 24% appearing once. The sequencing input was naive CD8+ T cells from blood, with Jurkat cell RNA spiked in. Subset: FACS-sorted CD8+CD4-CCR7+CD45RA+ naive T cells. These receptors all stem from a human donor in good health. Some libraries in this study had Jurkat cell RNA spiked in.

Many counts were recorded for this clonotype. This rearrangement joins TRBV20-1 to TRBJ2-1, with 10 bases identical to TRBD2. Germline V gives CDR1 DFQATT, CDR2 SNEGSKA (reference sequence). The CDR3 extends over 17 amino acids. The V segment lost 4 bases and the J segment 1 base; nucleotides outside the gene matches: 10. CDR3 in DNA: TGCAGTGCTAATCAAGCTAGCGGGAGAGTATCCTACAATGAGCAGTTCTTC. As protein: CSANQASGRVSYNEQFF.

This clonotype was detected only a few times. The chain uses TRBV20-1 and TRBJ2-5; TRBD2 aligns across 9 bases. This CDR3 is 21 amino acids long. Germline V CDR1 and CDR2: DFQATT, SNEGSKA (reference sequence). J lost 2 bases, V lost 0 bases, and 22 bases had no gene match. The CDR3 spells CSARDPVTSGAKYTTQETQYF. The CDR3 DNA follows: TGCAGTGCTAGAGATCCGGTGACTAGCGGAGCGAAGTATACAACTCAAGAGACCCAGTACTTC.

This clonotype has a count of ten or more. This sequence joins TRBV12-3 or TRBV12-4 and TRBJ2-3, with D tentatively TRBD2 (5 bases). With 3 bases removed from V and 8 bases from J, the gap between germline ends came to 6 bases. This CDR3 is 11 amino acids long. The CDR3 region is CASSFGSTQYF. The CDR3 region has the DNA TGTGCCAGCAGTTTTGGGAGTACGCAGTATTTT.

This clonotype was counted many times. CDR3 sequence reads: CASSLSAGLNTEAFF. CDR3 nucleotide sequence: TGTGCCAGCAGTTTATCGGCTGGGTTAAACACTGAAGCTTTCTTT. The rearrangement joins TRBV27 to TRBJ1-1; no definite D call. The CDR3 contains 15 residues. From germline, CDR1 is MNHEY and CDR2 SMNVEV (reference sequence). V was clipped by 0 bases and J by 2 bases, with 10 bases between them.

This clonotype was seen ten or more times. The chain uses TRBV19 and TRBJ1-1; no clear D gene. The CDR3 has 13 residues. The V gene lost 10 bases and the J gene lost 1 base, with 13 bases spanning the gap. Germline V gene data show CDR1 as LNHDA and CDR2 as SQIVND (reference sequence). The CDR3 protein is CATRHPSNTEAFF. The CDR3 DNA reads as TGTGCCACCAGGCACCCATCGAACACTGAAGCTTTCTTT.